What follows are 16 T cell receptor beta chains derived from one specimen sequenced in a study of blood T cell repertoires in COVID-19. TCRdb keeps only in-frame clones here, not all; method: immunoSEQ multiplex PCR. Of tens of thousands of clones listed, about 85% are singletons. Sequencing used peripheral blood. The receptors shown here come from a woman older than 75 with acute or convalescent COVID-19.

The chain combines TRBV7-6 with TRBJ1-5; perhaps TRBD1 as D (5 bases). Germline V gene lookup returns CDR1 SGHVS and CDR2 FNYEAQ. The CDR3 has 13 amino acids. Trimming left V 4 bases short and J 4 bases short, with 8 bases between. CDR3 in DNA: TGTGCCAGCAGCTCACAGGAGAATCAGCCCCAGCATTTT. It specifies CASSSQENQPQHF.

The V and J genes are TRBV28 and TRBJ1-4; 10 nucleotides line up with TRBD1. From germline, CDR1 is MDHEN and CDR2 SYDVKM. The trim removed 5 bases at V and 7 bases at J, leaving 7 bases unmatched. The CDR3 is made up of 15 amino acids. The CDR3 bases are TGTGCCAGCAGTCTGCCCGGGACAGGGGTTGAAAAACTGTTTTTT. Its protein product is CASSLPGTGVEKLFF.

This rearrangement joins TRBV7-9 to TRBJ1-6, with D unclear. V was shortened by 1 base and J by 7 bases, with 5 bases between the two germline ends. The CDR3 runs 13 residues. Germline CDR1 and CDR2: SEHNR and FQNEAQ (reference sequence). This CDR3 reads CASSLGGNSPLHF. CDR3 coding DNA: TGTGCCAGCAGCTTAGGCGGCAATTCACCCCTCCACTTT.

The gene calls are TRBV28 and TRBJ1-5; the D is unclear. V lost 4 bases, J lost 3 bases, and 13 bases lay in between. Germline assignment: CDR1 MDHEN and CDR2 SYDVKM. There are 15 residues in the CDR3. This chain's CDR3 is CASSSGSIHNQPQHF. CDR3 nucleotides: TGTGCCAGCAGTTCGGGTTCCATCCACAATCAGCCCCAGCATTTT.

CDR3: CASSSRTGTSTEAFF. The CDR3 DNA reads TGTGCCAGCAGCTCCCGGACAGGGACAAGCACTGAAGCTTTCTTT. The genes are TRBV7-2 and TRBJ1-1; 8 bases are shared with TRBD1. The CDR3 loop spans 15 amino acids. CDR1 and CDR2 (germline): SGHTA, FQGNSA. The ends lost 4 bases at V and 4 bases at J; junction bases unmatched: 8.

The V and J genes are TRBV19 and TRBJ2-7; tentative D call: TRBD2 (6 bases). The germline V and J ends were trimmed by 3 bases and 5 bases, with 17 bases remaining between them. CDR1 LNHDA and CDR2 SQIVND come from the germline V gene (reference sequence). This CDR3 is 15 amino acids long. CDR3 bases: TGTGCCAGTAGTATGCTAGCCCGGGAGCCCCACGAGCAGTACTTC. Translating it yields CASSMLAREPHEQYF. Drawing the rest from reference TRBV19 and TRBJ2-7, the complete variable domain is DGGITQSPKYLFRKEGQNVTLSCEQNLNHDAMYWYRQDPGQGLRLIYYSQIVNDFQKGDIAEGYSVSREKKESFPLTVTSAQKNPTAFYLCASSMLAREPHEQYFGPGTRLTVT.

The chain employs TRBV11-2 and TRBJ2-1; 10 nucleotides match TRBD2. Germline loops: CDR1 SGHAT, CDR2 FQNNGV. CDR3 length equals 17 residues. V was pared by 5 bases and J by 5 bases, with 12 bases of the junction left unmatched. CDR3 in amino acids: CASSLGPLAGIHNEQFF. CDR3 DNA sequence: TGTGCCAGCAGCCTCGGCCCACTAGCGGGAATCCACAATGAGCAGTTCTTC.

The genes are TRBV11-3 and TRBJ1-1; D gene unclear. This CDR3 is 13 amino acids long. Germline V CDR1 and CDR2: SGHNT, YENEEA. V lost 1 base to trimming and J lost 7 bases, with 10 bases between them. In nucleotides, the CDR3 is TGTGCCAGCAGCTTAGTTCCAGGAGGTGAAGCTTTCTTT. Protein: CASSLVPGGEAFF. Using reference TRBV11-3 and TRBJ1-1 for the parts outside the CDR3, the full variable domain is EAGVVQSPRYKIIEKKQPVAFWCNPISGHNTLYWYLQNLGQGPELLIRYENEEAVDDSQLPKDRFSAERLKGVDSTLKIQPAELGDSAVYLCASSLVPGGEAFFGQGTRLTVV.

The gene calls are TRBV18 and TRBJ2-7, with 8 bases matching TRBD1. The CDR3 is 14 residues long. Trimming took 4 bases from V and 9 from J; bases not matched to a gene: 11. Germline CDR1 KGHSH, CDR2 LQKENI. CDR3 sequence (DNA): TGTGCCAGCTCACTGTCGACAGGGGAAGGGCGGCAGTACTTC. Protein sequence: CASSLSTGEGRQYF.

This clone was observed once. V is TRBV5-1 and J is TRBJ2-1; D gene ambiguous. The germline V and J ends were trimmed by 3 bases and 0 bases, with 4 bases remaining between them. CDR1 SGHRS and CDR2 YFSETQ come from the germline V gene. The CDR3 is 13 amino acids. CDR3 loop: CASSSSSYNEQFF. As DNA, the CDR3 is TGCGCCAGCAGCTCCAGCTCCTACAATGAGCAGTTCTTC.

Ten or more counts support this clone. The chain employs TRBV9 and TRBJ1-2, with unresolved D. The germline V gene encodes CDR1 SGDLS and CDR2 YYNGEE. V lost 0 bases, J lost 0 bases, and 6 bases lay in between. CDR3 length equals 14 residues. As DNA, the CDR3 is TGTGCCAGCAGCGTAGGACAAACTAACTATGGCTACACCTTC. Translation gives CASSVGQTNYGYTF.

The chain employs TRBV6-5 and TRBJ1-6; D is undetermined. CDR1 and CDR2 from the germline V gene are MNHEY and SVGAGI. V lost 7 bases to trimming and J lost 5 bases, with 9 bases between them. This CDR3 contains 13 residues. Here the CDR3 DNA reads TGTGCCAGCACGGTCCAAGATAATTCACCCCTCCACTTT. The encoded protein is CASTVQDNSPLHF.

This chain uses TRBV10-1 with TRBJ2-7; 7 nucleotides align to TRBD1. CDR1 and CDR2 from the germline V gene are WNHNN and SYGVQD (reference sequence). The junction had 7 bases not matched to a gene; V was cut back by 6 bases and J by 2 bases. CDR3 length equals 14 residues. Written as DNA, the CDR3 is TGCGCCAGCAGAGACTCCGGGACAGCCTACGAGCAGTACTTC. This sequence encodes CASRDSGTAYEQYF.

The chain recombines TRBV27 with TRBJ1-4, with D maybe TRBD1 (6 bases). Between the trimmed V and J ends, which lost 4 bases and 4 bases, there was a span of 16 bases. There are 16 residues in the CDR3. CDR1 is MNHEY, CDR2 SMNVEV, per germline (reference sequence). The CDR3 is CASSSITGNINEKLFF. The CDR3 coding sequence is TGTGCCAGCAGTTCGATTACAGGGAACATTAATGAAAAACTGTTTTTT. Looking up the rest from reference TRBV27 and TRBJ1-4 gives the full variable domain: EAQVTQNPRYLITVTGKKLTVTCSQNMNHEYMSWYRQDPGLGLRQIYYSMNVEVTDKGDVPEGYKVSRKEKRNFPLILESPSPNQTSLYFCASSSITGNINEKLFFGSGTQLSVL.

Note on this clone: This same CDR3 is encoded by further DNA sequences in the sample. The gene calls are TRBV6-1 and TRBJ1-6; 9 bases align to TRBD1. Germline CDR1 reads MNHNS; CDR2 reads SASEGT. Trimming cost V 3 bases and J 6 bases; bases outside gene matches: 0. The CDR3 spans 14 residues. The CDR3 sequence: CASSEGQGNSPLHF. The CDR3 coding sequence is TGTGCCAGCAGTGAGGGACAGGGTAATTCACCCCTCCACTTT.

The rearrangement uses TRBV7-9 and TRBJ1-5; D unresolved. The length of the CDR3 is 12 residues. Trimming removed 2 bases from V and 7 bases from J, with 6 bases in between. Germline V gene sequence: CDR1 SEHNR, CDR2 FQNEAQ (reference sequence). The CDR3 here is CASSLFGQPQHF. The CDR3 coding sequence is TGTGCCAGCAGCTTATTTGGCCAGCCCCAGCATTTT.